A single sample is the source of the 32 T cell receptor beta chains below, sequenced in a study of blood T cell repertoires in COVID-19. Assay: immunoSEQ multiplex PCR; the TCRdb copy retains only in-frame clones and omits some. The sample holds 65,000 to 90,000 clones, nearly 90% seen once. Sequences were obtained from peripheral blood. The receptors were gathered from a man between 45 and 60 years old with acute or convalescent COVID-19.

This chain connects TRBV18 to TRBJ2-5, with unresolved D. V was clipped by 4 bases and J by 5 bases, with 11 bases between them. Germline V lookup: CDR1 KGHSH, CDR2 LQKENI. CDR3 size: 13 residues. The CDR3 loop is CASSLRTTETQYF. The CDR3 nucleotides are TGTGCCAGCTCACTCCGAACAACGGAGACCCAGTACTTC.

This chain uses TRBV28 with TRBJ1-5; the match to TRBD1 covers 10 bases. This CDR3 spans 14 amino acids. The junction had 3 bases not matched to a gene; V was cut back by 6 bases and J by 4 bases. Germline V gene sequence: CDR1 MDHEN, CDR2 SYDVKM. In nucleotides, the CDR3 is TGTGCCAGCAGACCGGGACAGGGGAATCAGCCCCAGCATTTT. This codes for CASRPGQGNQPQHF. Variable domain in full (rest from reference TRBV28 and TRBJ1-5): DVKVTQSSRYLVKRTGEKVFLECVQDMDHENMFWYRQDPGLGLRLIYFSYDVKMKEKGDIPEGYSVSREKKERFSLILESASTNQTSMYLCASRPGQGNQPQHFGDGTRLSIL.

The V gene is TRBV5-8, the J gene TRBJ1-1, with a tentative D call TRBD1 (5 bases). Trimming took off 1 base at V and 3 bases at J, with 13 bases between the two ends. The germline V gene encodes CDR1 SGHTS and CDR2 YDEGEE. The CDR3 covers 15 residues. The CDR3 DNA is TGTGCCAGCAGCTTGTCGATTCGGGGGGACACTGAAGCTTTCTTT. Residues: CASSLSIRGDTEAFF.

The chain recombines TRBV18 with TRBJ2-5, with 11 bases lining up with TRBD2. V shed 6 bases, J shed 1 base, and the junction held 7 bases outside the gene matches. The CDR3 spans 16 residues. In germline, CDR1 is KGHSH, CDR2 LQKENI. The CDR3, as DNA: TGTGCCAGCTCTCCGCAGACTAGCGGGGTCCAAGAGACCCAGTACTTC. This codes for CASSPQTSGVQETQYF.

V and J are TRBV5-1 and TRBJ1-4, with 8 bases that match TRBD1. Per the germline V gene, CDR1 is SGHRS and CDR2 is YFSETQ. Trimming took 4 bases from V and 5 from J; bases not matched to a gene: 7. The CDR3 loop spans 15 amino acids. The chain's CDR3 is CASSGGTGLNEKLFF. The CDR3 nucleotides read TGCGCCAGCAGCGGGGGGACAGGACTCAATGAAAAACTGTTTTTT.

The chain recombines TRBV29-1 with TRBJ1-1; no clear D gene. From germline, CDR1 is SQVTM and CDR2 ANQGSEA. Trimming took 8 bases from V and 3 from J, leaving 10 bases between them. This CDR3 comprises 11 residues. Written as DNA, the CDR3 is TGCAGCTCGGACGGTGACACTGAAGCTTTCTTT. It is translated as CSSDGDTEAFF.

This chain connects TRBV19 to TRBJ1-1; D unresolved. This CDR3 contains 17 residues. Germline V CDR1 and CDR2: LNHDA, SQIVND (reference sequence). V shed 1 base and J shed 9 bases, with 24 bases lying between them. CDR3 residues: CASSIGVGEGRFVQAFF. The CDR3, as DNA: TGTGCCAGTAGTATAGGTGTTGGGGAGGGCAGGTTTGTTCAAGCTTTCTTT. The full variable domain, in which reference TRBV19 and TRBJ1-1 provide the parts outside the CDR3, is DGGITQSPKYLFRKEGQNVTLSCEQNLNHDAMYWYRQDPGQGLRLIYYSQIVNDFQKGDIAEGYSVSREKKESFPLTVTSAQKNPTAFYLCASSIGVGEGRFVQAFFGQGTRLTVV.

The genes are TRBV28 and TRBJ1-1, with 7 bases that match TRBD1. The CDR3 length is 11 residues. V lost 5 bases to trimming and J lost 8 bases; unmatched junction nucleotides: 2. Germline values: CDR1 MDHEN, CDR2 SYDVKM. CDR3 bases: TGTGCCAGCAGTAAGACAGGGGAAGCTTTCTTT. Translating it yields CASSKTGEAFF.

V usage is TRBV9 and J usage is TRBJ1-3; D not resolved. The V gene lost 0 bases and the J gene lost 5 bases, with 9 bases spanning the gap. This CDR3 contains 14 residues. CDR1 and CDR2 from the germline V gene are SGDLS and YYNGEE. Here the CDR3 DNA reads TGTGCCAGCAGCGTAGGTACGGGAAGAAACACCATATATTTT. It encodes CASSVGTGRNTIYF.

The chain carries TRBV5-1 and TRBJ2-5; TRBD1 matches 9 bases. The germline V gene has CDR1 SGHRS and CDR2 YFSETQ. V shed 0 bases and J 7 bases; nucleotides not matched to a gene: 7. This CDR3 is 15 amino acids long. Written as DNA, the CDR3 is TGCGCCAGCAGCTTGGGGACAGGGGCCGTGGGGACCCAGTACTTC. This sequence encodes CASSLGTGAVGTQYF.

The chain is built from TRBV12-3 or TRBV12-4 and TRBJ1-2; D is unclear. This CDR3 spans 13 amino acids. V gave up 3 bases and J gave up 8 bases, with 13 bases separating them. The CDR3 DNA reads TGTGCCAGCAGTTTCGTACAGTATAGGGGCTACACCTTC. It encodes CASSFVQYRGYTF.

This chain connects TRBV2 to TRBJ2-2; D might be TRBD1 (7 bases). Germline V lookup: CDR1 SNHLY, CDR2 FYNNEI. The CDR3 extends over 14 amino acids. Trimming pared 6 bases from V and 5 bases from J, leaving 13 bases between. The CDR3 loop reads CASSGGQRTGELFF. Here the CDR3 DNA reads TGTGCCAGCAGCGGGGGACAGCGGACCGGGGAGCTGTTTTTT.

The chain joins TRBV11-2 to TRBJ2-1; no clear D. CDR1 and CDR2 from the germline V gene are SGHAT and FQNNGV. The CDR3 is 11 residues long. V dropped 1 base and J dropped 12 bases, with 7 bases sitting between them. The CDR3 nucleotides read TGTGCCAGCAGCTTAGCCCAGCGGCAGTTCTTC. Protein sequence: CASSLAQRQFF.

V usage is TRBV6-5 and J usage is TRBJ1-2; tentatively, D is TRBD1 (5 bases). This CDR3 has 13 amino acids. V was trimmed by 3 bases and J by 9 bases, leaving 14 bases between them. Germline V CDR1 and CDR2: MNHEY, SVGAGI. CDR3 in DNA: TGTGCCAGCAGTTATTTCGGGGGTAGAAGCTACACCTTC. Residues: CASSYFGGRSYTF.

The genes are TRBV2 and TRBJ1-6; tentative D call: TRBD1 (5 bases). CDR3 size: 13 residues. The germline gives CDR1 SNHLY, CDR2 FYNNEI. V gave up 2 bases and J gave up 11 bases, with 10 bases separating them. CDR3 sequence reads: CASSERAGTPLHF. The CDR3 DNA reads as TGTGCCAGCAGTGAAAGGGCAGGGACACCCCTCCACTTT.

This sequence joins TRBV7-8 and TRBJ1-6, with 10 bases matching TRBD1. V shed 3 bases and J 12 bases; nucleotides not matched to a gene: 11. Germline V gene sequence: CDR1 SGHVS, CDR2 FQNEAQ. The CDR3 covers 16 residues. CDR3 DNA: TGTGCCAGCAGCTTGGCCCCGGGACAGGGGTCCCAACCCCTCCACTTT. The encoded protein is CASSLAPGQGSQPLHF.

The V call is TRBV6-5, the J call TRBJ2-7; tentative D call: TRBD1 (6 bases). Trimming shortened V by 6 bases and J by 2 bases, and 14 bases separated the two germline ends. The CDR3 sequence is 14 residues long. Germline lookup yields CDR1 MNHEY and CDR2 SVGAGI. The CDR3 DNA is TGTGCCAGCAGCCTACTTACAGGGACCTACGAGCAGTACTTC. Its translation: CASSLLTGTYEQYF.

The chain joins TRBV19 to TRBJ2-7; 7 bases line up with TRBD2. The CDR3 sequence is 13 residues long. Germline values: CDR1 LNHDA, CDR2 SQIVND (reference sequence). The trim removed 5 bases at V and 3 bases at J, leaving 4 bases unmatched. CDR3 residues: CASSPGLDYEQYF. Written as DNA, the CDR3 is TGTGCCAGTAGTCCAGGACTAGACTACGAGCAGTACTTC.

The chain carries TRBV9 and TRBJ1-1, with 7 bases fitting TRBD1. The CDR3 runs 16 residues. Germline loops: CDR1 SGDLS, CDR2 YYNGEE. Unmatched junction bases numbered 11, after V lost 3 bases and J lost 3 bases. The CDR3 bases are TGTGCCAGCAGCGGCCGACAGGGCAATCTTGACACTGAAGCTTTCTTT. Protein: CASSGRQGNLDTEAFF.

J is TRBJ1-5 and V is TRBV19; D remains ambiguous. This CDR3 has 15 amino acids. Trimming shortened V by 3 bases and J by 1 base, and 10 bases separated the two germline ends. Germline V gene sequence: CDR1 LNHDA, CDR2 SQIVND (reference sequence). The chain's CDR3 is CASSMAGFSNQPQHF. In DNA, the CDR3 is TGTGCCAGTAGTATGGCGGGTTTCAGCAATCAGCCCCAGCATTTT.

The CDR3: CASSYDRGNSPLHF. The CDR3 DNA reads as TGTGCCAGCAGTTACGACAGGGGTAATTCACCCCTCCACTTT. The chain combines TRBV6-5 with TRBJ1-6, with 8 bases identical to TRBD1. The CDR3 is 14 amino acids. The V gene's germline CDR1 is MNHEY and CDR2 SVGAGI. V was clipped by 2 bases and J by 6 bases; unmatched bases: 0.

This chain uses TRBV9 with TRBJ1-1; the match to TRBD1 covers 7 bases. CDR1 SGDLS and CDR2 YYNGEE come from the germline V gene. The CDR3 length is 13 residues. V dropped 3 bases and J dropped 9; count of bases not matched to a gene: 8. The CDR3 loop is CASSAEGAGKAFF. In DNA, the CDR3 is TGTGCCAGCAGCGCGGAGGGGGCGGGAAAAGCTTTCTTT.

J is TRBJ1-1 and V is TRBV9; tentative D call: TRBD1 (6 bases). Between the trimmed V and J ends, which lost 3 bases and 0 bases, there was a span of 9 bases. This CDR3 region has 14 residues. Germline loops: CDR1 SGDLS, CDR2 YYNGEE. CDR3 amino acids: CASSAGVMNTEAFF. In nucleotides, the CDR3 is TGTGCCAGCAGCGCAGGGGTTATGAACACTGAAGCTTTCTTT. The variable domain in full, with the rest retrieved from reference TRBV9 and TRBJ1-1, is DSGVTQTPKHLITATGQRVTLRCSPRSGDLSVYWYQQSLDQGLQFLIQYYNGEERAKGNILERFSAQQFPDLHSELNLSSLELGDSALYFCASSAGVMNTEAFFGQGTRLTVV.

The gene calls are TRBV4-1 and TRBJ1-3; D uncertain. The CDR3 covers 15 residues. V lost 1 base to trimming and J lost 1 base, with 8 bases between them. The germline CDR1 and CDR2 sequences are MGHRA and YSYEKL. CDR3 sequence reads: CASSQVPLSGNTIYF. CDR3 in DNA: TGCGCCAGCAGCCAAGTCCCCCTTTCTGGAAACACCATATATTTT.

V usage is TRBV9 and J usage is TRBJ1-2; TRBD1 aligns across 8 bases. The CDR3 consists of 15 residues. Germline V gives CDR1 SGDLS, CDR2 YYNGEE. V trimming: 0 bases; J trimming: 8 bases; junction bases outside the gene matches: 9. In DNA form, the CDR3 reads TGTGCCAGCAGCGTAGACCAGGGGGCTTTTCGGGGCTACACCTTC. This codes for CASSVDQGAFRGYTF.

In its sample, this clone was seen once. V is TRBV6-1 and J is TRBJ1-1, with D tentatively TRBD1 (6 bases). The length of the CDR3 is 16 residues. Germline assignment: CDR1 MNHNS and CDR2 SASEGT. Trimming stripped 2 bases from V and 0 bases from J, with 13 bases between. DNA for the CDR3: TGTGCCAGCAGTGAATCGGGGGGCGCCTTGAACACTGAAGCTTTCTTT. It codes for CASSESGGALNTEAFF.

The rearrangement links TRBV2 to TRBJ2-7; no reliable D call. The V gene lost 6 bases and the J gene lost 3 bases, with 9 bases spanning the gap. The CDR3 sequence is 12 residues long. The germline V gene encodes CDR1 SNHLY and CDR2 FYNNEI. The CDR3 nucleotides are TGTGCCAGCAGACCAACTGGCTACGAGCAGTACGTC. Its protein product is CASRPTGYEQYV.

V usage is TRBV7-8 and J usage is TRBJ1-5; 12 bases align to TRBD1. This CDR3 is built from 17 residues. The V segment lost 5 bases and the J segment 1 base; nucleotides outside the gene matches: 6. CDR1 is SGHVS and CDR2 is FQNEAQ in the germline V gene. CDR3 sequence (DNA): TGTGCCAGCAGCCTCCGGGACAGGGGGCTGAGCAATCAGCCCCAGCATTTT. Translation: CASSLRDRGLSNQPQHF. The full variable domain, its missing parts supplied by reference TRBV7-8 and TRBJ1-5, is GAGVSQSPRYKVAKRGQDVALRCDPISGHVSLFWYQQALGQGPEFLTYFQNEAQLDKSGLPSDRFFAERPEGSVSTLKIQRTQQEDSAVYLCASSLRDRGLSNQPQHFGDGTRLSIL.

The chain joins TRBV6-5 to TRBJ1-1; D remains ambiguous. Germline-derived CDR1 and CDR2 are MNHEY and SVGAGI. The V and J ends lost 3 bases and 5 bases respectively, with 16 bases between them. The CDR3 extends over 15 amino acids. The CDR3 DNA reads TGTGCCAGCAGTTATGGCTGGGGTACGGGGACTGAAGCTTTCTTT. This gives the protein CASSYGWGTGTEAFF.

This sequence joins TRBV7-8 and TRBJ1-4, with 8 nucleotides matching TRBD1. CDR3 length: 14 residues. V lost 4 bases, J lost 7 bases, and 5 bases stayed unmatched. Germline assignment: CDR1 SGHVS and CDR2 FQNEAQ. The chain's CDR3 is CASSSQGAREKLFF. For the CDR3, the DNA is TGTGCCAGCAGCTCCCAGGGGGCGCGTGAAAAACTGTTTTTT.

The rearrangement joins TRBV29-1 to TRBJ2-5; TRBD2 matches at 9 bases. The V segment lost 7 bases and the J segment 5 bases; nucleotides outside the gene matches: 5. The germline V gene encodes CDR1 SQVTM and CDR2 ANQGSEA. The CDR3 is 12 amino acids. Here the CDR3 reads CSGGGAQETQYF. The CDR3 DNA follows: TGCAGCGGCGGGGGGGCCCAGGAGACCCAGTACTTC.

CDR3 protein: CASSPRYPGQSVGYTF. In DNA form, the CDR3 reads TGTGCCAGCTCACCACGGTACCCAGGGCAATCAGTCGGCTACACCTTC. V and J are TRBV18 and TRBJ1-2; weak D call: TRBD1 (5 bases). Between the trimmed V and J ends, which lost 1 base and 8 bases, there was a span of 20 bases. Germline CDR1 KGHSH, CDR2 LQKENI. CDR3 size: 16 residues.